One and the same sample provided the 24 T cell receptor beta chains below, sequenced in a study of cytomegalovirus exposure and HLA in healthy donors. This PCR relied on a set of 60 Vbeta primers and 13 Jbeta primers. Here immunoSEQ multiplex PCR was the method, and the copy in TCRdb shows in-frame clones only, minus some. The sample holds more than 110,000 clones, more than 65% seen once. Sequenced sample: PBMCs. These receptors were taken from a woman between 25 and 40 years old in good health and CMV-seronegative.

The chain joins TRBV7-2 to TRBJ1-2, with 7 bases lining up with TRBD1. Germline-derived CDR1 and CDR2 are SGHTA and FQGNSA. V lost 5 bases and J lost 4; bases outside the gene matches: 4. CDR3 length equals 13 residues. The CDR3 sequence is CASSPGTVYGYTF. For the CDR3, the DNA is TGTGCCAGCAGCCCAGGGACAGTCTATGGCTACACCTTC.

In DNA, the CDR3 is TGCAGTGCAGACCAGGGGTACGAGCAGTACTTC. Encoded protein: CSADQGYEQYF. This chain uses TRBV20-1 with TRBJ2-7, with D tentatively TRBD1 (6 bases). Trimming left V 6 bases short and J 4 bases short, with 10 bases between. The CDR3 has 11 amino acids. Germline V gene lookup returns CDR1 DFQATT and CDR2 SNEGSKA (reference sequence).

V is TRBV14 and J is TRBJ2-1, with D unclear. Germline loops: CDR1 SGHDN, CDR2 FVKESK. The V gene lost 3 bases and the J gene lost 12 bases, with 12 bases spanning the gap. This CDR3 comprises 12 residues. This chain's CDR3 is CASSHDDLAQFF. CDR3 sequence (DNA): TGTGCCAGCAGCCATGATGACTTGGCGCAGTTCTTC.

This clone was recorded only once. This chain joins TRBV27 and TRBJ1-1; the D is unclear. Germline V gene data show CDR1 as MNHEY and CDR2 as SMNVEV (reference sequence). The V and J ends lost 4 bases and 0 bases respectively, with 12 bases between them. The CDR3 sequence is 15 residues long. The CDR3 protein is CASSSSRALNTEAFF. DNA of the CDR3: TGTGCCAGCAGTTCCTCACGCGCACTGAACACTGAAGCTTTCTTT.

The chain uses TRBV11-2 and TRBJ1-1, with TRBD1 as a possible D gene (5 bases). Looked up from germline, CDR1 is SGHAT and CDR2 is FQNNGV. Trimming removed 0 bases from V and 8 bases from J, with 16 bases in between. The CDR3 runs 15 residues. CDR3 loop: CASSLDGSWGAEAFF. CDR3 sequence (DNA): TGTGCCAGCAGCTTAGATGGCAGTTGGGGCGCGGAAGCTTTCTTT.

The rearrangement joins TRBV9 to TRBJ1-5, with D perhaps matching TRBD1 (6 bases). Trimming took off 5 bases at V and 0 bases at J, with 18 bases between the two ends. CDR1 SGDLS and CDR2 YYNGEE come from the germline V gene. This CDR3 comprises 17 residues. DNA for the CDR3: TGTGCCAGCAGAGGGCTCCCGGGACACCTTAGCAATCAGCCCCAGCATTTT. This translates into CASRGLPGHLSNQPQHF.

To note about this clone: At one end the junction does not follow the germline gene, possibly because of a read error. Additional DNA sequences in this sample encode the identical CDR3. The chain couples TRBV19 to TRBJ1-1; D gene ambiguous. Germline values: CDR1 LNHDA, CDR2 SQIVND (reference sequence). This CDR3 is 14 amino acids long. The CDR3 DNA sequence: TGTGCCAGTACAGTAAACGGGATGAACACTGAAGCCTTCTTT. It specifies CASTVNGMNTEAFF.

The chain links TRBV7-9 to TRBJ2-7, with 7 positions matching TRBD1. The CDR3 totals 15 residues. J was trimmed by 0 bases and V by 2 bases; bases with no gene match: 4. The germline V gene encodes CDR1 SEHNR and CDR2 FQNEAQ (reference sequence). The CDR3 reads CASSLRGQTSYEQYF. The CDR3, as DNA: TGTGCCAGCAGCTTAAGGGGACAGACCTCCTACGAGCAGTACTTC. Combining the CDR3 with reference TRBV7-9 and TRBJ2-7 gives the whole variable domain DTGVSQNPRHKITKRGQNVTFRCDPISEHNRLYWYRQTLGQGPEFLTYFQNEAQLEKSRLLSDRFSAERPKGSFSTLEIQRTEQGDSAMYLCASSLRGQTSYEQYFGPGTRLTVT.

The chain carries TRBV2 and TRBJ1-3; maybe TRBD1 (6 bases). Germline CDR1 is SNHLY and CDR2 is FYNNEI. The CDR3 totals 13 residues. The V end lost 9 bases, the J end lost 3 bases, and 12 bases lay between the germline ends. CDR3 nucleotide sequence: TGTGCCAGTACTGGACAGATTGGAAACACCATATATTTT. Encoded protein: CASTGQIGNTIYF.

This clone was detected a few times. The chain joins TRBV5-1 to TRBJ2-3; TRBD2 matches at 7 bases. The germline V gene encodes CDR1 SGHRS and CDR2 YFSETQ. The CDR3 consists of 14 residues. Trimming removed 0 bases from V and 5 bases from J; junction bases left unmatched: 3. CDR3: CASSLVGLQDTQYF. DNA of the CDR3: TGCGCCAGCAGCTTGGTGGGACTACAAGATACGCAGTATTTT. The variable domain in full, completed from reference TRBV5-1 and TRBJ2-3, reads KAGVTQTPRYLIKTRGQQVTLSCSPISGHRSVSWYQQTPGQGLQFLFEYFSETQRNKGNFPGRFSGRQFSNSRSEMNVSTLELGDSALYLCASSLVGLQDTQYFGPGTRLTVL.

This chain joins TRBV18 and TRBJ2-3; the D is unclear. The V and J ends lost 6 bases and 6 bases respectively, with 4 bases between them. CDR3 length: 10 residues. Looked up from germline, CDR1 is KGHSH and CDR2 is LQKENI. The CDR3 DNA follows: TGTGCCAGCTCCGTGGATACGCAGTATTTT. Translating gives CASSVDTQYF. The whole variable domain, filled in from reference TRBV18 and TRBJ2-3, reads NAGVMQNPRHLVRRRGQEARLRCSPMKGHSHVYWYRQLPEEGLKFMVYLQKENIIDESGMPKERFSAEFPKEGPSILRIQQVVRGDSAAYFCASSVDTQYFGPGTRLTVL.

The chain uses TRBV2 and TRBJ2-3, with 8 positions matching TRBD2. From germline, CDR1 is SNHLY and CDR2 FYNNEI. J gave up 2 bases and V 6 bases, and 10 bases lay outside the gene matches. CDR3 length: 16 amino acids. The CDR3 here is CASSFGAGAFTDTQYF. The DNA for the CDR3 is TGTGCCAGCAGCTTTGGAGCGGGGGCCTTCACAGATACGCAGTATTTT. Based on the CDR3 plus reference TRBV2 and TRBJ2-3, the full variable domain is EPEVTQTPSHQVTQMGQEVILRCVPISNHLYFYWYRQILGQKVEFLVSFYNNEISEKSEIFDDQFSVERPDGSNFTLKIRSTKLEDSAMYFCASSFGAGAFTDTQYFGPGTRLTVL.

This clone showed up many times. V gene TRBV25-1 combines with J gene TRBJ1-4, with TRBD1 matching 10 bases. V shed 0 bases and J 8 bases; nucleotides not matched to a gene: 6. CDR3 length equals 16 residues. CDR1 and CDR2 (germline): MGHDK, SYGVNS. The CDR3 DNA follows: TGTGCCAGCAGTGAATATAGCCGGGACAGGGGAGAAAAACTGTTTTTT. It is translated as CASSEYSRDRGEKLFF.

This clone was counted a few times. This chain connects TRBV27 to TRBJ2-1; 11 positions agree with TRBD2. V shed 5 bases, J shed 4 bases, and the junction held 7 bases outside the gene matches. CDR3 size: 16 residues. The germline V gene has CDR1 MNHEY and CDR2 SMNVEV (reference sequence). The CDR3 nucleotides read TGTGCCAGCAGTATCAGACTAGCGGGATCATACAATGAGCAGTTCTTC. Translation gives CASSIRLAGSYNEQFF.

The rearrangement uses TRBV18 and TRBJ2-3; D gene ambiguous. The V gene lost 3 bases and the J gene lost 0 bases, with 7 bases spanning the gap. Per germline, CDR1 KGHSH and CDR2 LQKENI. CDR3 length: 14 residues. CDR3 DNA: TGTGCCAGCTCACCCTCCTATAGCACAGATACGCAGTATTTT. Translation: CASSPSYSTDTQYF. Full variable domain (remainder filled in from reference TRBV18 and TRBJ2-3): NAGVMQNPRHLVRRRGQEARLRCSPMKGHSHVYWYRQLPEEGLKFMVYLQKENIIDESGMPKERFSAEFPKEGPSILRIQQVVRGDSAAYFCASSPSYSTDTQYFGPGTRLTVL.

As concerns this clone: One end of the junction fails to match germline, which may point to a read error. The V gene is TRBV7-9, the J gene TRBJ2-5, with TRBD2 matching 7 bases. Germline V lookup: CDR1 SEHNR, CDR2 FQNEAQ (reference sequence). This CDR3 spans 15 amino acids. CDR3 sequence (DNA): TGTTCCAGCAGCTCGGGGGGTTACGGGAGGGAGACCCAGTACTTC. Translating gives CSSSSGGYGRETQYF. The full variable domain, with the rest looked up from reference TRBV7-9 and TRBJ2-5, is DTGVSQNPRHKITKRGQNVTFRCDPISEHNRLYWYRQTLGQGPEFLTYFQNEAQLEKSRLLSDRFSAERPKGSFSTLEIQRTEQGDSAMYLCSSSSGGYGRETQYFGPGTRLLVL.

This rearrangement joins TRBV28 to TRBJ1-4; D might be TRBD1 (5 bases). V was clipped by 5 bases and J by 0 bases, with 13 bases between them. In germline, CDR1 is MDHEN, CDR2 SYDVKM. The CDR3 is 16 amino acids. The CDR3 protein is CASSPTQGATNEKLFF. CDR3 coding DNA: TGTGCCAGCAGTCCAACCCAGGGTGCAACTAATGAAAAACTGTTTTTT.

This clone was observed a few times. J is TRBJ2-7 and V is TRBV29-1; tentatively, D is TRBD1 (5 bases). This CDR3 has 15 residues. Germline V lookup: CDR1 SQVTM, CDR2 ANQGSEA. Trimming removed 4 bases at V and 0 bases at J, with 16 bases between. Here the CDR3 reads CSVATAWGGSYEQYF. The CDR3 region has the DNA TGCAGCGTTGCAACAGCCTGGGGCGGCTCCTACGAGCAGTACTTC.

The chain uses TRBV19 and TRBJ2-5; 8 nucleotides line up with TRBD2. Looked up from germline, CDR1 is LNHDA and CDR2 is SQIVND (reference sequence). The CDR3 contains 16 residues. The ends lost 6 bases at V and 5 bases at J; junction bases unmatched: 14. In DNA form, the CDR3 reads TGTGCCAGTAGACCTCCGGGACTAGGAAGCGAGGAGACCCAGTACTTC. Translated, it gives CASRPPGLGSEETQYF. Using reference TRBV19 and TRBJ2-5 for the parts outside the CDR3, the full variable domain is DGGITQSPKYLFRKEGQNVTLSCEQNLNHDAMYWYRQDPGQGLRLIYYSQIVNDFQKGDIAEGYSVSREKKESFPLTVTSAQKNPTAFYLCASRPPGLGSEETQYFGPGTRLLVL.

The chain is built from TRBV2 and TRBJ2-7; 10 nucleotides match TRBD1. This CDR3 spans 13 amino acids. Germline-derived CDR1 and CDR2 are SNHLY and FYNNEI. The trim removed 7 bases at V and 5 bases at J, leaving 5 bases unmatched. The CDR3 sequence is CASMGTGDHEQYF. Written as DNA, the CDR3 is TGTGCCAGCATGGGGACAGGGGACCACGAGCAGTACTTC.

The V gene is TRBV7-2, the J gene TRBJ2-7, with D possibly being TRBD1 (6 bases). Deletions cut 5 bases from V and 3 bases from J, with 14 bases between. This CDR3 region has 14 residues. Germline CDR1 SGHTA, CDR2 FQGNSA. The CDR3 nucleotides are TGTGCCAGCAGCCTTTTGGGGGCCGGCTACGAGCAGTACTTC. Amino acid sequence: CASSLLGAGYEQYF.

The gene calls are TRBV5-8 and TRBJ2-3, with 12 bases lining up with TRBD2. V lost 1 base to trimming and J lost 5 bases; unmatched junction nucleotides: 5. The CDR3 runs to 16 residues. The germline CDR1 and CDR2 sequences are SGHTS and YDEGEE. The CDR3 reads CASSLRPSGGGDTQYF. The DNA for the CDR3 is TGTGCCAGCAGCTTGCGCCCTAGCGGGGGGGGAGATACGCAGTATTTT.

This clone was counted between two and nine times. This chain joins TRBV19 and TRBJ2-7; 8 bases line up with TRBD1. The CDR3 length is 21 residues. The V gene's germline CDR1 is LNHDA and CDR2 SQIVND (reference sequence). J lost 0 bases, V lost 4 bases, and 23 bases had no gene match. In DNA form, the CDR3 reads TGTGCCAGTAGTAGCGTCACCCGAGACAGGGGCCCTAGCCCTAGCTCCTACGAGCAGTACGTC. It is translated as CASSSVTRDRGPSPSSYEQYV.

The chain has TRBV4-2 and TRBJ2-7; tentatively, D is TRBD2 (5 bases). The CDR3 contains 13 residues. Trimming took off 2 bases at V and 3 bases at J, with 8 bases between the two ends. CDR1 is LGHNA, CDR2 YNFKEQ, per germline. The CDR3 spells CASSQTADYEQYV. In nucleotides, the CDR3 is TGTGCCAGCAGCCAAACAGCGGACTACGAGCAGTACGTC.